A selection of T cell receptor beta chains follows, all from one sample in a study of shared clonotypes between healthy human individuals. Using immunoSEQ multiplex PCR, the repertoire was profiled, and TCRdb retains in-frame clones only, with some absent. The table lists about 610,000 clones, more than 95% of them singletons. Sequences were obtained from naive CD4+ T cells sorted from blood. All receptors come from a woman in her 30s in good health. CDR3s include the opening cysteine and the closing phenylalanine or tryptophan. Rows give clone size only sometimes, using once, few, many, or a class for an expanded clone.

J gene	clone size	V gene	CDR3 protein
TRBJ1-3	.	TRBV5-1	CASSLAAGSGNTIYF
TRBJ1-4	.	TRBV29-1	CSVEVGREKLFF
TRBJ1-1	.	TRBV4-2	CASSPWDTLNTEAFF
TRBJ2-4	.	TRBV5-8	CASIGTSGFWRLGKNIQYF
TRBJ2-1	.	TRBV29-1	CSVTFGGSYNEQFF
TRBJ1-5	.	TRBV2	CASSEAQGQYSNQPQHF
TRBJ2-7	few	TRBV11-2	CASSLDREGYEQYF
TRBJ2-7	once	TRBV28	CASSPSGTSLEQYF
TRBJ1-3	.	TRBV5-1	CASSLDRGSGNTIYF
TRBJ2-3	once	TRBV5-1	CASSLETSGRAGDTQYF
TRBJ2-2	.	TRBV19	CASSQQGANTGELFF
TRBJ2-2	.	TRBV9	CASTRDSAINTGELFF
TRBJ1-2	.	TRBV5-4	CASSLDGGYGYTF
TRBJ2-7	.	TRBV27	CASSPAGTGGREDYEQYF
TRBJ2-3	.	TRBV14	CASSPLFPRTDTQYF
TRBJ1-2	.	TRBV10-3	CAISGQGPSDYGYTF
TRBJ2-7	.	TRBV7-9	CASSYQGAGVSEQYF
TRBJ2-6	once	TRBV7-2	CAIMDSSLSSGANVLTF
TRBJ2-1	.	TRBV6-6	CASRTSASSYNEQFF
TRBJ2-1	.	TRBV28	CASSTFGTGGSTEQFF
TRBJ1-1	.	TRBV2	CASRTASTEAFF
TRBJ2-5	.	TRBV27	CASARAQGETQYF
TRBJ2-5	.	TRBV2	CASSGGQERTQYF
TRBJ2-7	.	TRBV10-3	CAISSGTSGPSSYEQYF
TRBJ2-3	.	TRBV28	CASIGGTAASTDTQYF
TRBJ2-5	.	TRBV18	CASSPSPLQETQYF
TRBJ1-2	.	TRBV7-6	CASSKTGGAENYGYTF
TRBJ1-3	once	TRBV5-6	CASSLRQVTGNTIYF
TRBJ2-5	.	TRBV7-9	CASSWQGEQETQYF
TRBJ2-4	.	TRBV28	CATYSLGGSKNIQYF
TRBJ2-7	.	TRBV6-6	CASSYADRGYEQYF
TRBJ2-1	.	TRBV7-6	CASSLAFGTGFEEQFF
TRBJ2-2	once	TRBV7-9	CASSPTRALAVNTGELFF
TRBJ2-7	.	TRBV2	CASSEARGRGYEQYF
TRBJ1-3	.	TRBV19	CASSPGQDSGNTIYF
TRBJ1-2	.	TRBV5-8	CASSAGTNGYTF
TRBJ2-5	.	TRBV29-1	CSVVAAQETQYF
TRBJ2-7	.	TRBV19	CASQASGGGSYEQYF
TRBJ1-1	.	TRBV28	CASSPLQGTNTEAFF
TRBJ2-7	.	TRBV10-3	CAISEWVAGASLSYEQYF
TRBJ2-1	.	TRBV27	CASSPRGVSSYNEQFF
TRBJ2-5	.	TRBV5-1	CASSLGTGGQETQYF
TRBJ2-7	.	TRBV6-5	CASSYIALNAYEQYF
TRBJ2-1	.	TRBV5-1	CASSLSGQGAYEQFF
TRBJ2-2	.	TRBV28	CASSLLAGVTSGELFF
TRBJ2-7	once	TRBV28	CASSLWQGMNEQYF
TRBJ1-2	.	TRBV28	CASSFFGTGERGYTF
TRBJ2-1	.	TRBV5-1	CASSLPSLSEQFF
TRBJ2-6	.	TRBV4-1	CASQGPGANVLTF
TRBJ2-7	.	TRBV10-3	CAISESTGTGYEQYF
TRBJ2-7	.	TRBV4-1	CASSLTGTAGPEQYF
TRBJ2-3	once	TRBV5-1	CASSRAGGDTQYF
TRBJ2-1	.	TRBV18	CASSPRLAGGDEQFF